This T cell receptor beta chain is from a study of cytomegalovirus exposure and HLA in healthy donors. Study in general: The approximately 100 million unique TCR beta sequences, from about 180 million T cells, were found by an earlier analysis.

This clone was detected only a few times. Primers for the PCR totalled 60 Vbeta and 13 Jbeta. TCRdb's copy holds only in-frame clones and misses some; the assay was immunoSEQ multiplex PCR. The data contain around 260,000 clones, roughly 80% of them singletons. Trimming left V 0 bases short and J 6 bases short, with 12 bases between. The germline gives CDR1 GTSNPN, CDR2 SVGIG (reference sequence). This CDR3 spans 14 amino acids. Specimen: PBMCs. The gene calls are TRBV30 and TRBJ1-5; a weak D match, TRBD1 (6 bases). This clonotype originated in a girl aged 2-9 years in good health and CMV-seronegative. CDR3 sequence (DNA): TGTGCCTGGAGTGTAACAGGGAACACTCAGCCCCAGCATTTT. Its translation: CAWSVTGNTQPQHF.